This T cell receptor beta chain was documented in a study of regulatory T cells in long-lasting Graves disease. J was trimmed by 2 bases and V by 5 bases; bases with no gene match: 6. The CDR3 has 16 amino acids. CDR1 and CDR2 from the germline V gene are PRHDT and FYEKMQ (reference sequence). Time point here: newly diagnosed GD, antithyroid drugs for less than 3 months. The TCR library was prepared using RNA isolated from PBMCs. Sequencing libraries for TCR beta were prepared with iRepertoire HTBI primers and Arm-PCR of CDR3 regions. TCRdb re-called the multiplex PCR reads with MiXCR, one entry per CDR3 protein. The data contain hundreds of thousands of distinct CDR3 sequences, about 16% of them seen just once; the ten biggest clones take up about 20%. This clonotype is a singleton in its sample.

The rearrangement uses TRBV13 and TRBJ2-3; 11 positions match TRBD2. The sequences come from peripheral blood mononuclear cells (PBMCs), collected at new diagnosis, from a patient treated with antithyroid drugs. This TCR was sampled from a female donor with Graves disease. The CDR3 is CASSLRLAGTTDTQYF. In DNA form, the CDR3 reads TGTGCCAGCAGCCTACGACTAGCGGGGACCACAGATACGCAGTATTTT.